These 22 T cell receptor beta chains originate from one sample sequenced in a study of control samples from healthy donors and cancer patients. The table came from immunoSEQ multiplex PCR; TCRdb's copy has only in-frame clones and leaves some out. The sample yields over 85,000 clones, 92% seen once. The sample consisted of blood. The source is a woman aged 18-29 years in good health.

The chain couples TRBV29-1 to TRBJ2-1; 10 bases agree with TRBD1. V was pared by 2 bases and J by 8 bases, with 6 bases of the junction left unmatched. CDR1 SQVTM and CDR2 ANQGSEA come from the germline V gene. There are 14 residues in the CDR3. CDR3 sequence (DNA): TGCAGCGTTGAATCCGGACAGGGGGGGCATGAGCAGTTCTTC. Residues: CSVESGQGGHEQFF.

The V call is TRBV10-3, the J call TRBJ2-4; perhaps TRBD2 as D (6 bases). The germline V gene has CDR1 ENHRY and CDR2 SYGVKD. V lost 0 bases and J lost 0, with 15 bases in between. This CDR3 has 18 amino acids. In DNA form, the CDR3 reads TGTGCCATCAGTGAGTCAAGGGGAGGAGGGATAGCCAAAAACATTCAGTACTTC. Amino acid sequence: CAISESRGGGIAKNIQYF.

The gene calls are TRBV3-1 (or the pseudogene TRBV3-2) and TRBJ2-2; 7 nucleotides align to TRBD1. This CDR3 contains 18 residues. V lost 0 bases to trimming and J lost 1 base; unmatched junction nucleotides: 8. Germline assignment: CDR1 LGHDT and CDR2 YNNKEL (reference sequence). CDR3: CASSQDFRGFRNTGELFF. CDR3 DNA: TGTGCCAGCAGCCAAGATTTCAGGGGGTTTAGGAACACCGGGGAGCTGTTTTTT.

This sequence joins TRBV5-8 and TRBJ1-5; 11 bases fit TRBD1. V lost 0 bases to trimming and J lost 5 bases; unmatched junction nucleotides: 10. The germline V gene encodes CDR1 SGHTS and CDR2 YDEGEE. CDR3 length equals 18 residues. CDR3 loop: CASSLAGQGVVEYQPQHF. The CDR3 nucleotides read TGTGCCAGCAGCTTGGCGGGACAGGGGGTGGTGGAATATCAGCCCCAGCATTTT.

This rearrangement joins TRBV3-1 (or the pseudogene TRBV3-2) to TRBJ2-1; D ambiguous. V was cut by 7 bases and J by 7 bases, with 11 bases left in between. The CDR3 totals 12 residues. CDR1 LGHDT and CDR2 YNNKEL come from the germline V gene (reference sequence). The CDR3 DNA reads TGTGCCAGCACCCCTGGAAGTAATGAGCAGTTCTTC. As protein: CASTPGSNEQFF.

V is TRBV20-1 and J is TRBJ2-7; D unresolved. Between the trimmed V and J ends, which lost 3 bases and 2 bases, there was a span of 2 bases. Germline CDR1 DFQATT, CDR2 SNEGSKA (reference sequence). The CDR3 covers 10 residues. CDR3 amino acids: CSARTYEQYF. CDR3 DNA: TGCAGTGCTAGGACCTACGAGCAGTACTTC.

The V call is TRBV5-1, the J call TRBJ2-1, with 8 nucleotides matching TRBD2. The germline V gene encodes CDR1 SGHRS and CDR2 YFSETQ. The CDR3 is 18 residues long. V trimming: 2 bases; J trimming: 7 bases; junction bases outside the gene matches: 17. CDR3 protein: CASSFLGGRPWKRNEQFF. The DNA for the CDR3 is TGCGCCAGCAGCTTTTTAGGCGGGAGGCCCTGGAAGAGGAATGAGCAGTTCTTC.

The V and J genes are TRBV9 and TRBJ1-4; no clear D gene. CDR3 length: 15 residues. V dropped 0 bases and J dropped 4 bases, with 10 bases sitting between them. Germline lookup yields CDR1 SGDLS and CDR2 YYNGEE. CDR3 protein: CASSVGVFRNEKLFF. The CDR3 DNA sequence: TGTGCCAGCAGCGTAGGGGTTTTCCGTAATGAAAAACTGTTTTTT.

The CDR3 loop reads CASSRLQGRVYSNQPQHF. DNA of the CDR3: TGTGCCAGCAGCCGGCTACAGGGGCGGGTTTATAGCAATCAGCCCCAGCATTTT. This sequence joins TRBV27 and TRBJ1-5; 7 positions match TRBD1. The CDR3 sequence is 18 residues long. Germline lookup yields CDR1 MNHEY and CDR2 SMNVEV (reference sequence). V lost 6 bases, J lost 0 bases, and 14 bases stayed unmatched.

In this sample, this clone turned up once. The chain couples TRBV5-1 to TRBJ2-7, with D possibly TRBD1 on 5 matching bases. The germline CDR1 and CDR2 sequences are SGHRS and YFSETQ. Trimming stripped 0 bases from V and 7 bases from J, with 14 bases between. This CDR3 is 14 amino acids long. For the CDR3, the DNA is TGCGCCAGCAGCTTGGCCTCACCAGGGTGGGAGCAGTACTTC. This codes for CASSLASPGWEQYF. Supplemented by reference TRBV5-1 and TRBJ2-7, the full variable domain reads KAGVTQTPRYLIKTRGQQVTLSCSPISGHRSVSWYQQTPGQGLQFLFEYFSETQRNKGNFPGRFSGRQFSNSRSEMNVSTLELGDSALYLCASSLASPGWEQYFGPGTRLTVT.

Here the CDR3 reads CASSRDMGGGGATGELFF. The CDR3, as DNA: TGTGCCAGCAGCCGCGACATGGGAGGCGGGGGAGCTACCGGGGAGCTGTTTTTT. The gene calls are TRBV4-2 and TRBJ2-2, with 7 bases aligning to TRBD2. From germline, CDR1 is LGHNA and CDR2 YNFKEQ. CDR3 length: 18 residues. J gave up 5 bases and V 4 bases, and 16 bases lay outside the gene matches.

J is TRBJ2-5 and V is TRBV5-1, with a tentative D call TRBD1 (5 bases). Trimming took off 0 bases at V and 2 bases at J, with 11 bases between the two ends. The CDR3 runs 15 residues. Germline V lookup: CDR1 SGHRS, CDR2 YFSETQ. The CDR3 region is CASSLEFRAQETQYF. The CDR3 DNA sequence: TGCGCCAGCAGCTTGGAATTCAGGGCTCAAGAGACCCAGTACTTC.

The chain has TRBV5-5 and TRBJ1-2; 8 nucleotides line up with TRBD1. The CDR3 contains 15 residues. Germline V gives CDR1 SGHKS, CDR2 YYEKEE (reference sequence). Germline trimming cut 2 bases from V and 4 bases from J; bases unmatched to any gene: 7. CDR3 bases: TGTGCCAGCAGCTTCCCGGACAGGGACCTCTATGGCTACACCTTC. It translates to CASSFPDRDLYGYTF.

V gene TRBV24-1 combines with J gene TRBJ1-1; D call uncertain. This CDR3 has 13 residues. The germline CDR1 and CDR2 sequences are KGHDR and SFDVKD. The V and J ends lost 5 bases and 10 bases respectively, with 16 bases between them. CDR3 amino acids: CATSAPGQIRAFF. CDR3 bases: TGTGCCACCAGTGCCCCTGGGCAGATTCGAGCTTTCTTT.

This chain connects TRBV6-1 to TRBJ2-2; D is perhaps TRBD2 (5 bases). The V gene's germline CDR1 is MNHNS and CDR2 SASEGT. The CDR3 is 17 amino acids. The V end lost 0 bases, the J end lost 6 bases, and 17 bases lay between the germline ends. In nucleotides, the CDR3 is TGTGCCAGCAGTGAAGCATTCGGGTTGGGAGTGTCCGGGGAGCTGTTTTTT. Encoded protein: CASSEAFGLGVSGELFF.

This clone was counted a single time. The CDR3 reads CASSLGRVQQFF. For the CDR3, the DNA is TGTGCCAGCAGTTTGGGGCGAGTTCAGCAGTTCTTC. V and J are TRBV12-3 or TRBV12-4 and TRBJ2-1, with TRBD1 as a possible D gene (5 bases). Trimming shortened V by 3 bases and J by 11 bases, and 11 bases separated the two germline ends. The CDR3 runs to 12 residues.

This clone was counted between two and nine times. V usage is TRBV5-1 and J usage is TRBJ1-1; D gene ambiguous. The CDR3 is made up of 13 amino acids. Trimming took 7 bases from V and 1 from J, leaving 11 bases between them. Germline-derived CDR1 and CDR2 are SGHRS and YFSETQ. CDR3 nucleotide sequence: TGCGCCAGCCAGTTGAGGGAGAACACTGAAGCTTTCTTT. Encoded protein: CASQLRENTEAFF.

This chain joins TRBV6-4 and TRBJ2-1; D unclear. Germline CDR1 MRHNA, CDR2 SNTAGT. Trimming shortened V by 2 bases and J by 4 bases, and 6 bases separated the two germline ends. The CDR3 length is 13 residues. In DNA, the CDR3 is TGTGCCAGCAGTGACGACCCTTACAATGAGCAGTTCTTC. Its translation is CASSDDPYNEQFF.

There are a few counts of this clone. The gene calls are TRBV10-2 and TRBJ2-3; 15 bases match TRBD2. V trimming: 6 bases; J trimming: 5 bases; junction bases outside the gene matches: 12. Germline V CDR1 and CDR2: WSHSY, SAAADI. CDR3 length: 18 amino acids. The CDR3, as DNA: TGCGCCAGCAGAAACAGTAAACCGGGACTAGCGGGGGGAGATACGCAGTATTTT. Encoded protein: CASRNSKPGLAGGDTQYF.

The chain has TRBV7-8 and TRBJ2-2; 7 nucleotides line up with TRBD2. Germline CDR1 reads SGHVS; CDR2 reads FQNEAQ. V lost 2 bases, J lost 4 bases, and 10 bases stayed unmatched. The CDR3 extends over 17 amino acids. Here the CDR3 reads CASSLIVGGGSTGELFF. CDR3 DNA sequence: TGTGCCAGCAGCTTAATCGTTGGGGGAGGGAGCACCGGGGAGCTGTTTTTT.

With regard to this clone: The junction departs from the called germline gene at one end, perhaps through a read error. The J gene is TRBJ1-4, the V gene TRBV7-7; D call uncertain. The CDR3 extends over 15 amino acids. From germline, CDR1 is SSHAT and CDR2 FNYEAQ (reference sequence). CDR3 sequence reads: CASSLSVATNEKLFF. The CDR3 nucleotides read TGTGCTAGCAGCTTAAGTGTAGCAACTAATGAAAAACTGTTTTTT.

The chain links TRBV28 to TRBJ2-7; D not resolved. V lost 3 bases and J lost 6, with 6 bases in between. CDR1 is MDHEN, CDR2 SYDVKM, per germline. The CDR3 contains 11 residues. The CDR3 DNA is TGTGCCAGCAGTTTTTTAGGCGAGCAGTACTTC. This translates into CASSFLGEQYF.